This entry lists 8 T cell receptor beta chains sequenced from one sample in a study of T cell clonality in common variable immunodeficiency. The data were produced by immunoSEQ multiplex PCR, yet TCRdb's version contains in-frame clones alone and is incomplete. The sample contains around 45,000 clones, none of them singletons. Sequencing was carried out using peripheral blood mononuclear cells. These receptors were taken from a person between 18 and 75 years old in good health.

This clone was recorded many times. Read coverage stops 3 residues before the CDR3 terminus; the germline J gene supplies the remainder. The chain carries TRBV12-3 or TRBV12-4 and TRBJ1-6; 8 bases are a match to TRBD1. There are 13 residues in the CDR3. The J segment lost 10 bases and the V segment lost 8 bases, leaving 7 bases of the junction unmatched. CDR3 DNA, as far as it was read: TGTGCCAGCGGTCAGGGGGCGGGATCACCC. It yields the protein CASGQGAGSP. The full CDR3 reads CASGQGAGSPLHF.

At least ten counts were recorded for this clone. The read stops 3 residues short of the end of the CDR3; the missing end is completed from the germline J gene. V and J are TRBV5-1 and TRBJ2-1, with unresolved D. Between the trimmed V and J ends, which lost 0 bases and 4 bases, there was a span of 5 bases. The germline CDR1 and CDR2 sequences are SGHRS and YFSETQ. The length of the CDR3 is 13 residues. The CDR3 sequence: CASSLVGYNEQFF. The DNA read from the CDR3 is TGCGCCAGCAGCTTGGTAGGGTACAATGAG.

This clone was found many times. CDR3 sequence reads: CASSLGRLGAGMGETQYF. The CDR3 DNA, read in part, is TGTGCCAGCAGTTTAGGGCGTTTGGGGGCAGGGATGGGTGAGACC. The chain recombines TRBV12-3 or TRBV12-4 with TRBJ2-5; D perhaps matches TRBD1 (6 bases). The read stops 3 residues short of the end of the CDR3; the missing end is completed from the germline J gene. The CDR3 extends over 18 amino acids. Trimming took 1 base from V and 5 from J, leaving 23 bases between them.

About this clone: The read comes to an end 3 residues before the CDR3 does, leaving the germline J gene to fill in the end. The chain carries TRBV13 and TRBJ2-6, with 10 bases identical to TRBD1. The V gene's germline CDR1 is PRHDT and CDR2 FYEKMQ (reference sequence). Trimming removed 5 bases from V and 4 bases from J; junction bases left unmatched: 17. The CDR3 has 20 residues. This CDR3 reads CASSLNPRDRGLSGANVLTF. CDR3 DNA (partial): TGTGCCAGCAGCCTAAATCCCCGGGACAGGGGCTTATCGGGGGCCAACGTC.

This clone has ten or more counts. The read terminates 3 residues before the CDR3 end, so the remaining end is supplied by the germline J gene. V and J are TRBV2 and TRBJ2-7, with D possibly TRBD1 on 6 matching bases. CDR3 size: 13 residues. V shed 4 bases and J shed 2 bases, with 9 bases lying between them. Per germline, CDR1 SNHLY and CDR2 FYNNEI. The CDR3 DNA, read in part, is TGTGCCAGCAGTGGGGACACTACCTACGAG. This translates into CASSGDTTYE. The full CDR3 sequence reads CASSGDTTYEQYF. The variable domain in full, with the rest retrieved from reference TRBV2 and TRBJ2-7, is EPEVTQTPSHQVTQMGQEVILRCVPISNHLYFYWYRQILGQKVEFLVSFYNNEISEKSEIFDDQFSVERPDGSNFTLKIRSTKLEDSAMYFCASSGDTTYEQYFGPGTRLTVT.

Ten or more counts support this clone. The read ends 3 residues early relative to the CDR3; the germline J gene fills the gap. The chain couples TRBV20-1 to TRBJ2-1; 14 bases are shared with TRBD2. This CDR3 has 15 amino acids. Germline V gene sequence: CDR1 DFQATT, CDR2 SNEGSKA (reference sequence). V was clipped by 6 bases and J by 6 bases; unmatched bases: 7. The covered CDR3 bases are TGCAGTGCCCCTAGGACTAGCGGGGGGCTCAATGAG. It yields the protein CSAPRTSGGLNE. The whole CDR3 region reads CSAPRTSGGLNEQFF.

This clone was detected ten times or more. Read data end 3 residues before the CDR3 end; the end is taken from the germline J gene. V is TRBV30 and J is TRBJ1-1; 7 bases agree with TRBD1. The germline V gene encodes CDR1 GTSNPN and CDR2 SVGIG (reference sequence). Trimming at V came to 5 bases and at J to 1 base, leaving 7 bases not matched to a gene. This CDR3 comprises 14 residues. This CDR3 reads CAWGKGQKNTEAFF. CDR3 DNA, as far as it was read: TGTGCCTGGGGGAAGGGACAGAAGAACACTGAA.

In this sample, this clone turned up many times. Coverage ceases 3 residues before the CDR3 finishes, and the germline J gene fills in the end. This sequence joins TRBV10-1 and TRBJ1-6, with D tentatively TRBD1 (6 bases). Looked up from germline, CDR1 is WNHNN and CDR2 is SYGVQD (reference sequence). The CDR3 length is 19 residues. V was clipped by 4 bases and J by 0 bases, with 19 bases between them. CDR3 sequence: CASSVTGTRESSYNSPLHF. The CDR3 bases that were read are TGCGCCAGCAGTGTCACAGGGACCAGGGAAAGCTCCTATAATTCACCC.